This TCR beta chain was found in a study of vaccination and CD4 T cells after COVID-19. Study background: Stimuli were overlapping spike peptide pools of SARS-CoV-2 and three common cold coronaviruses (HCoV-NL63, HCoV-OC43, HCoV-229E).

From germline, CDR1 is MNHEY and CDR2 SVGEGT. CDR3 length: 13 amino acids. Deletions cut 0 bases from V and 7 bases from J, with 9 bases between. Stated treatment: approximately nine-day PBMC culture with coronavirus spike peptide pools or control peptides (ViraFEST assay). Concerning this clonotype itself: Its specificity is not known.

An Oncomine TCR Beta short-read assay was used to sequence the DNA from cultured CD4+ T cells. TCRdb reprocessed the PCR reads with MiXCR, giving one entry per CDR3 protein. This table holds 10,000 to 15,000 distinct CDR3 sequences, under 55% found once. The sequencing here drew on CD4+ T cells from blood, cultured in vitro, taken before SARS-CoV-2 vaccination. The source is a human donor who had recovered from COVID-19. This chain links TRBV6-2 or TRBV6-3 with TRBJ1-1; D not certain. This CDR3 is CASSYSPGYEAFF. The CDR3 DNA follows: TGTGCCAGCAGTTACTCTCCGGGATATGAAGCTTTCTTT.